This is a list of T cell receptor beta chains from one sample in a study of CDR3 diversity in severe acne. TCRdb fed the PCR reads into MiXCR, producing one record per CDR3 protein. The table has under 100,000 distinct CDR3 sequences, around half seen once. Material: blood. The receptors derive from a male donor in good health, serving as a control. Each CDR3 is given with its conserved first and last residue. Each record gives: D gene, clone size, J gene, V gene, CDR3 DNA, CDR3 protein. The D gene is left open where the match is weak. Size is omitted from some rows. Given values are once, few, many or a class for expanded clones.

D gene: NA
clone size: NA
J gene: TRBJ2-5
V gene: TRBV14
CDR3 DNA: TGTGCCAGCAGCCCATCCTTCAGCAGGGTCGGAGAGACCCAGTACTTC
CDR3 protein: CASSPSFSRVGETQYF

D gene: NA
clone size: NA
J gene: TRBJ2-5
V gene: TRBV12-3/TRBV12-4
CDR3 DNA: TGTGCCAGCAGTCCTGGGACTGGCGCGTACCAAGAGACCCAGTACTTC
CDR3 protein: CASSPGTGAYQETQYF

D gene: TRBD1
clone size: few
J gene: TRBJ1-4
V gene: TRBV2
CDR3 DNA: TGTGCCAGCAGGGACAGGGCGGCAACTAATGAAAAACTGTTTTTT
CDR3 protein: CASRDRAATNEKLFF

D gene: NA
clone size: many
J gene: TRBJ1-2
V gene: TRBV29-1
CDR3 DNA: TGCAGCGTTGGAGACAGATACTATGGCTACACCTTC
CDR3 protein: CSVGDRYYGYTF

D gene: TRBD1
clone size: few
J gene: TRBJ1-2
V gene: TRBV20-1
CDR3 DNA: TGCAGTGCCAGCAGTTCCGGGGACAGCCGCTATGGCTACACCTTC
CDR3 protein: CSASSSGDSRYGYTF

D gene: TRBD1
clone size: NA
J gene: TRBJ1-1
V gene: TRBV5-1
CDR3 DNA: TGCGCCAGCAACTACGGACAGGGGCTGTCCCTTAACACTGAAGCTTTCTTT
CDR3 protein: CASNYGQGLSLNTEAFF

D gene: NA
clone size: few
J gene: TRBJ1-2
V gene: TRBV29-1
CDR3 DNA: TGCAGCGTTGCTAATGGGGGTTCTAACTATGGCTACACCTTC
CDR3 protein: CSVANGGSNYGYTF

D gene: TRBD1
clone size: NA
J gene: TRBJ1-2
V gene: TRBV5-5
CDR3 DNA: TGTGCCAGCAGCTTTGACAGGGACTATGGCTACACCTTC
CDR3 protein: CASSFDRDYGYTF

D gene: TRBD1
clone size: NA
J gene: TRBJ1-1
V gene: TRBV2
CDR3 DNA: TGTGCCAGCACTTCAGGGATCAGGGGGGCTTTCTTT
CDR3 protein: CASTSGIRGAFF

D gene: NA
clone size: NA
J gene: TRBJ2-5
V gene: TRBV7-3
CDR3 DNA: TGTGCCAGCAGCTTAACGAGGGACACACAAGAGACCCAGTACTTC
CDR3 protein: CASSLTRDTQETQYF

D gene: TRBD2
clone size: NA
J gene: TRBJ2-1
V gene: TRBV5-4
CDR3 DNA: TGTGCCAGCAGCCTATCAGCGGGGGCATACAATGAGCAGTTCTTC
CDR3 protein: CASSLSAGAYNEQFF

D gene: NA
clone size: NA
J gene: TRBJ1-4
V gene: TRBV10-3
CDR3 DNA: TGTGCCATCAGAACAGACCGGCGTGAAAAACTGTTTTTT
CDR3 protein: CAIRTDRREKLFF

D gene: TRBD2
clone size: medium-sized
J gene: TRBJ2-7
V gene: TRBV6-5
CDR3 DNA: TGTGCCAGCAGTAGGGACCTAGCGGGAGAAAACGAGCAGTACTTC
CDR3 protein: CASSRDLAGENEQYF

D gene: TRBD1
clone size: many
J gene: TRBJ1-2
V gene: TRBV20-1
CDR3 DNA: TGCAGTGCTAGAGACCAGGACAGGCCATTACTATCTAACTATGGCTACACCTTC
CDR3 protein: CSARDQDRPLLSNYGYTF

D gene: NA
clone size: NA
J gene: TRBJ1-1
V gene: TRBV6-1
CDR3 DNA: TGTGCCAGCAGCCAAGGACAGAGAAGAGCCCATAACACTGAAGCTTTCTTT
CDR3 protein: CASSQGQRRAHNTEAFF

D gene: TRBD1
clone size: NA
J gene: TRBJ2-2
V gene: TRBV25-1
CDR3 DNA: TGTGCCAGTAGTAAGTGGGACAGGGGGAACACCGGGGAGCTGTCTTTT
CDR3 protein: CASSKWDRGNTGELSF

D gene: NA
clone size: NA
J gene: TRBJ1-5
V gene: TRBV6-1
CDR3 DNA: TGTGCCAGCAGTGGAGGGGCAGAGGGAGGTCAGCCCCAGCATTTT
CDR3 protein: CASSGGAEGGQPQHF

D gene: NA
clone size: NA
J gene: TRBJ1-5
V gene: TRBV7-2
CDR3 DNA: TGTGCCAGCAGCTTACAGGGAGATCAGCCCCGGCATTTT
CDR3 protein: CASSLQGDQPRHF

D gene: TRBD2
clone size: NA
J gene: TRBJ2-1
V gene: TRBV20-1
CDR3 DNA: TGCAGTGCATCTATAGCGGGGGACAATGAGCAGTTCTTC
CDR3 protein: CSASIAGDNEQFF

D gene: NA
clone size: NA
J gene: TRBJ2-5
V gene: TRBV5-5
CDR3 DNA: TGTGCCAGCAGCCAAGATCGGCACAGGGAAGGACAAGAGACCCAGTACTTC
CDR3 protein: CASSQDRHREGQETQYF

D gene: NA
clone size: NA
J gene: TRBJ1-6
V gene: TRBV4-1
CDR3 DNA: TGCGCCAGCAGCCAACTGGGGGTTTCACCCCTCCACTTT
CDR3 protein: CASSQLGVSPLHF

D gene: NA
clone size: NA
J gene: TRBJ1-5
V gene: TRBV4-2
CDR3 DNA: TGTGCCAGCAGCCAAGATTACGGTCAGCCCCAGCATTTT
CDR3 protein: CASSQDYGQPQHF

D gene: NA
clone size: many
J gene: TRBJ2-3
V gene: TRBV30
CDR3 DNA: TGTGCCTGGACTAGGGCAAGCACAGATACGCAGTATTTT
CDR3 protein: CAWTRASTDTQYF

D gene: TRBD1
clone size: NA
J gene: TRBJ1-2
V gene: TRBV24-1
CDR3 DNA: TGTGCCACCAGTGGACAGGGGGCGCCGGGCTACACCTTC
CDR3 protein: CATSGQGAPGYTF

D gene: NA
clone size: NA
J gene: TRBJ1-6
V gene: TRBV7-2
CDR3 DNA: TGTGCCAGCACCGCCGGAGGATCTGCCCTCCACTTT
CDR3 protein: CASTAGGSALHF

D gene: TRBD2
clone size: NA
J gene: TRBJ2-7
V gene: TRBV20-1
CDR3 DNA: TGCAGTGCTAGTACTAGCGGGAGCCACGAGCAGTACTTC
CDR3 protein: CSASTSGSHEQYF

D gene: TRBD1
clone size: once
J gene: TRBJ1-2
V gene: TRBV7-9
CDR3 DNA: TGTGCCAGCAGAAACCTGGGACAGGGCTATGGCTACACCTTC
CDR3 protein: CASRNLGQGYGYTF

D gene: NA
clone size: NA
J gene: TRBJ2-7
V gene: TRBV7-2
CDR3 DNA: TGTGCCAGCAGCCCGACGGCTTACGAGCAGTACTTC
CDR3 protein: CASSPTAYEQYF

D gene: NA
clone size: few
J gene: TRBJ2-7
V gene: TRBV7-2
CDR3 DNA: TGTGCCAGCAGCTTAGGGAGTTTTTACCCCTACGAGCAGTACTTC
CDR3 protein: CASSLGSFYPYEQYF

D gene: NA
clone size: NA
J gene: TRBJ1-6
V gene: TRBV7-9
CDR3 DNA: TGCGCCAGCAGCTTCAGGTTCTGGGCCTCACCCCTCCACTTT
CDR3 protein: CASSFRFWASPLHF

D gene: TRBD1
clone size: medium-sized
J gene: TRBJ1-2
V gene: TRBV20-1
CDR3 DNA: TGCAGTGCCGGACCCAGGACAGGGGACTATGGCTACACCTTC
CDR3 protein: CSAGPRTGDYGYTF

D gene: NA
clone size: few
J gene: TRBJ1-2
V gene: TRBV6-1
CDR3 DNA: TGTGCCAGCAGTGGAGGACCGACCCTCTATGGCTACACCTTC
CDR3 protein: CASSGGPTLYGYTF

D gene: TRBD2
clone size: NA
J gene: TRBJ2-1
V gene: TRBV20-1
CDR3 DNA: TGCAGTGCCCATGGTCGACTAGCGGGAGGCATCTCCTACAATGAGCAGTTCTTC
CDR3 protein: CSAHGRLAGGISYNEQFF

D gene: TRBD1
clone size: NA
J gene: TRBJ1-1
V gene: TRBV20-1
CDR3 DNA: TGCAGTGCCAGCTCACCCCGTACTACGAGGACAGGGCGGAACACTGAAGCTTTCTTT
CDR3 protein: CSASSPRTTRTGRNTEAFF

D gene: NA
clone size: medium-sized
J gene: TRBJ1-1
V gene: TRBV7-9
CDR3 DNA: TGTGCCAGCAGCTCGACAGCACCTGAAGCTTTCTTT
CDR3 protein: CASSSTAPEAFF

D gene: TRBD1
clone size: medium-sized
J gene: TRBJ2-7
V gene: TRBV10-3
CDR3 DNA: TGTGCCAGCAGGACAGGGGAGGTTCGTGAGCAGTACTTC
CDR3 protein: CASRTGEVREQYF

D gene: NA
clone size: few
J gene: TRBJ1-2
V gene: TRBV5-1
CDR3 DNA: TGCGCCAGCAGCTTGGGTCACGGTTATGGCTACACCTTC
CDR3 protein: CASSLGHGYGYTF

D gene: NA
clone size: NA
J gene: TRBJ1-2
V gene: TRBV29-1
CDR3 DNA: TGCAGCGCCGACCCCCTCAACAACTATGGCTACACCTTC
CDR3 protein: CSADPLNNYGYTF

D gene: NA
clone size: many
J gene: TRBJ2-7
V gene: TRBV5-1
CDR3 DNA: TGCGCCAGCAGCTTGCCCCTCCAGGGATCCGGTCACGAGCAGTACTTC
CDR3 protein: CASSLPLQGSGHEQYF

D gene: NA
clone size: NA
J gene: TRBJ1-3
V gene: TRBV20-1
CDR3 DNA: TGCAGTGCTATTCACGTCGGGGGGGCGCTTCATGGCTACACCATATATTTT
CDR3 protein: CSAIHVGGALHGYTIYF

D gene: TRBD2
clone size: NA
J gene: TRBJ2-1
V gene: TRBV10-3
CDR3 DNA: TGTGCCATCAGCAAGTCCGGGACTAGCGGGGCCTACAATGAGCAGTTCTTC
CDR3 protein: CAISKSGTSGAYNEQFF

D gene: NA
clone size: few
J gene: TRBJ1-1
V gene: TRBV9
CDR3 DNA: TGTGCCAGCAGCGTATCCAGGGTGGGGGCTGAAGCTTTCTTT
CDR3 protein: CASSVSRVGAEAFF

D gene: TRBD2
clone size: NA
J gene: TRBJ2-3
V gene: TRBV20-1
CDR3 DNA: TGCAGTGCCCTGGATGGTCAGCGGGATCGCACAGATACGCAGTATTTT
CDR3 protein: CSALDGQRDRTDTQYF

D gene: NA
clone size: once
J gene: TRBJ2-5
V gene: TRBV28
CDR3 DNA: TGTGCCAGCGAAGAGGGAGGGACCCAGTACTTC
CDR3 protein: CASEEGGTQYF

D gene: NA
clone size: many
J gene: TRBJ2-1
V gene: TRBV7-2
CDR3 DNA: TGTGCCAGCAGCTTCGGCAGGTGGGATGAGCAGTTCTTC
CDR3 protein: CASSFGRWDEQFF

D gene: NA
clone size: NA
J gene: TRBJ2-5
V gene: TRBV20-1
CDR3 DNA: TGCAGTGCTCAGGCCGGTGGCAGTGCCCAAGAGACCCAGTACTTC
CDR3 protein: CSAQAGGSAQETQYF

D gene: NA
clone size: few
J gene: TRBJ1-2
V gene: TRBV2
CDR3 DNA: TGTGCCAGCAGTCCTCCCACGGACACCCTCTATGGCTACACCTTC
CDR3 protein: CASSPPTDTLYGYTF

D gene: NA
clone size: NA
J gene: TRBJ2-3
V gene: TRBV7-9
CDR3 DNA: TGTGCCAGCAGCCTCATTAGTGGGAGGACAGATACGCAGTATTTT
CDR3 protein: CASSLISGRTDTQYF

D gene: TRBD1
clone size: few
J gene: TRBJ1-1
V gene: TRBV5-1
CDR3 DNA: TGCGCCAGCGCCCCTATCGACAGGGACACTGAAGCTTTCTTT
CDR3 protein: CASAPIDRDTEAFF

D gene: TRBD2
clone size: NA
J gene: TRBJ2-1
V gene: TRBV20-1
CDR3 DNA: TGCAGTGCTAGCGCACTAGCGGGGAGCTACAATGAGCAGTTCTTC
CDR3 protein: CSASALAGSYNEQFF